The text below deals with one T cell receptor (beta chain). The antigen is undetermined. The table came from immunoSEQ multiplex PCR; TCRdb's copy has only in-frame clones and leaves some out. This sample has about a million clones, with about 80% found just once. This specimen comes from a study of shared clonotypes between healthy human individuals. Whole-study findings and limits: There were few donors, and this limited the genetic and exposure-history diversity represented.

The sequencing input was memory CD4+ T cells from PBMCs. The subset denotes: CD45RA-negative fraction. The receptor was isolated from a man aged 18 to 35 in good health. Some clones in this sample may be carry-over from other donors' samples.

The CDR3 loop reads CASSLASIGGGPSGYEQYF. CDR3 DNA sequence: TGTGCCAGCAGCTTAGCGTCTATTGGAGGCGGGCCTTCAGGCTACGAGCAGTACTTC. This sequence joins TRBV11-1 and TRBJ2-7; D possibly corresponds to TRBD2 (5 bases). The CDR3 covers 19 residues. V shed 0 bases and J shed 3 bases, with 24 bases lying between them. The germline V gene encodes CDR1 SGHAT and CDR2 FQDESV (reference sequence).